This T cell receptor (beta chain) was retrieved from a study of a mutant IDH1 vaccine in newly diagnosed glioma. About the research overall: Vaccines were first given 4-6 weeks after radiotherapy alone, or with temozolomide cycles. The study's findings and limits: 93.3% of patients showed vaccine-induced immune responses across multiple MHC alleles.

Here immunoSEQ multiplex PCR was the method, and the copy in TCRdb shows in-frame clones only, minus some. The data contain 50,000 to 70,000 clones, 75% to 90% of them singletons. A remark on this clone: Antigen specificity is unknown.

The CDR3 extends over 13 amino acids. Germline loops: CDR1 SQVTM, CDR2 ANQGSEA. V dropped 6 bases and J dropped 9; count of bases not matched to a gene: 12. Documented time point: week 23, last vaccination. Doses comprised 300 ug of mutant IDH1 20-mer peptide each, plus topical imiquimod. The clonotype originates from a man aged 18 to 35 with glioma. V is TRBV29-1 and J is TRBJ1-2; 8 positions match TRBD1. Sample: PBMCs, taken from a glioma patient whose treatment included an IDH1 peptide vaccine. CDR3 loop: CSVVPGGAVSYTF. The CDR3 nucleotides are TGCAGCGTAGTACCAGGGGGCGCGGTTAGCTACACCTTC. The full variable domain, completed using reference TRBV29-1 and TRBJ1-2, is SAVISQKPSRDICQRGTSLTIQCQVDSQVTMMFWYRQQPGQSLTLIATANQGSEATYESGFVIDKFPISRPNLTFSTLTVSNMSPEDSSIYLCSVVPGGAVSYTFGSGTRLTVV.